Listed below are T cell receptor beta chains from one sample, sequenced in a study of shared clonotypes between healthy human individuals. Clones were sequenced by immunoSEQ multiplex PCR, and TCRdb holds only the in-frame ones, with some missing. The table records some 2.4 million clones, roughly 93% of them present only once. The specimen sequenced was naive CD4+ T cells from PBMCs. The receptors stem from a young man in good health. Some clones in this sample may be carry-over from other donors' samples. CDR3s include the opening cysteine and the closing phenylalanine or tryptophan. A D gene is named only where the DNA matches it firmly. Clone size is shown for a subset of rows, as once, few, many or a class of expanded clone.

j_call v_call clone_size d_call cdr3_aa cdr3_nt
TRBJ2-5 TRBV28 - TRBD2 CASSSAAGAQETQYF TGTGCCAGCAGTTCCGCAGCGGGGGCACAAGAGACCCAGTACTTC
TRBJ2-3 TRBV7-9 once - CASSRPRALGDTQYF TGTGCCAGCAGCCGACCCCGGGCGCTTGGAGATACGCAGTATTTT
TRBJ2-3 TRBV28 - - CANSDRTDTQYF TGTGCCAACTCGGACCGCACAGATACGCAGTATTTT
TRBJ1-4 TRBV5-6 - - CASSFLPANEKLFF TGTGCCAGCAGCTTTCTTCCGGCTAATGAAAAACTGTTTTTT
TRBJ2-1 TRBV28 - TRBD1 CASSGPHRGDDEQFF TGTGCCAGCAGTGGGCCCCACAGGGGGGACGATGAGCAGTTCTTC
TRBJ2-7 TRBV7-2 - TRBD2 CASSLVWLAGTHEQYF TGTGCCAGCAGCTTAGTTTGGTTAGCGGGTACCCACGAGCAGTACTTC
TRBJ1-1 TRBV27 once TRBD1 CASSWGTGGTEAFF TGTGCCAGCAGCTGGGGGACAGGGGGCACTGAAGCTTTCTTT
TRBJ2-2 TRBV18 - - CASSYERFTNTGELFF TGTGCCAGCTCTTATGAGAGGTTCACGAACACCGGGGAGCTGTTTTTT
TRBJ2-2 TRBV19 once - CASSSHRILGTGELFF TGTGCCAGTAGTTCTCACAGGATTTTGGGCACCGGGGAGCTGTTTTTT
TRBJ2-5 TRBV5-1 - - CASSLLAGPETQYF TGCGCCAGCAGCTTGTTAGCAGGGCCGGAGACCCAGTACTTC
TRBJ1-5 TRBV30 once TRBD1 CAWSVQGGSQPQHF TGTGCCTGGAGTGTACAGGGGGGTAGCCAGCCCCAGCATTTT
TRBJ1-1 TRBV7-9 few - CASSLGANTEAFF TGTGCCAGCAGCTTAGGAGCGAACACTGAAGCTTTCTTT
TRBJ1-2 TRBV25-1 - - CASSSSNGYTF TGTGCCAGCAGTTCCTCCAACGGCTACACCTTC
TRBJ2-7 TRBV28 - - CASSSTGRNSYEQYF TGTGCCAGCAGTTCGACGGGACGGAACTCCTACGAGCAGTACTTC
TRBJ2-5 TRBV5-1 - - CASSRGTRGGQETQYF TGCGCCAGCAGCCGTGGAACCCGAGGAGGGCAAGAGACCCAGTACTTC
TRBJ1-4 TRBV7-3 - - CASSLTVGAMYEKLFF TGTGCCAGCAGCTTAACGGTGGGGGCAATGTATGAAAAACTGTTTTTT
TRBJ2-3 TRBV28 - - CASMRAATQYF TGTGCCAGCATGAGGGCGGCTACGCAGTATTTT
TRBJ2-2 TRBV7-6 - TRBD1 CASSPRQGPGGELFF TGTGCCAGCAGCCCGAGACAGGGGCCGGGCGGGGAGCTGTTTTTT
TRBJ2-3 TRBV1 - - CTSSQDRPMSSSEYTDTQYF TGCACCAGCAGCCAAGATCGCCCAATGTCCTCTAGCGAATACACAGATACGCAGTATTTT
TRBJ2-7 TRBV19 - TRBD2 CASSIVGTRIKYEQYF TGTGCCAGTAGTATAGTTGGGACTAGGATTAAATACGAGCAGTACTTC
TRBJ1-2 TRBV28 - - CASNLGGAGNYGYTF TGTGCCAGCAACCTTGGGGGGGCGGGAAACTATGGCTACACCTTC
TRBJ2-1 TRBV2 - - CASSEVTVYNEQFF TGTGCCAGCAGTGAAGTGACAGTATACAATGAGCAGTTCTTC
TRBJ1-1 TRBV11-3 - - CASSLKGGDTEAFF TGTGCCAGCAGCTTGAAAGGGGGGGACACTGAAGCTTTCTTT
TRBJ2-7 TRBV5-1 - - CASSLTGGSGRAEYEQYF TGCGCCAGCAGCTTGACAGGGGGCAGCGGGAGGGCCGAGTACGAGCAGTACTTC
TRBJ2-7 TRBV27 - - CASGGFSYEQYF TGTGCCAGTGGTGGGTTCTCCTACGAGCAGTACTTC
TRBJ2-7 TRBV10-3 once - CAISDLGQGEYEQYF TGTGCCATCAGTGATTTAGGCCAAGGGGAATACGAGCAGTACTTC
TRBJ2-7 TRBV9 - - CASSVLATSSYEQYF TGTGCCAGCAGCGTCCTAGCGACCAGCTCCTACGAGCAGTACTTC
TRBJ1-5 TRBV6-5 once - CASRRTTGPDQPQHF TGTGCCAGCAGACGAACGACCGGACCCGATCAGCCCCAGCATTTT
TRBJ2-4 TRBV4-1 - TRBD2 CASSRLAGRESSRIAKNIQYF TGCGCCAGCAGCCGCCTCGCGGGGCGGGAGTCTTCTCGAATTGCCAAAAACATTCAGTACTTC
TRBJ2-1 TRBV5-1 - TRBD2 CASSPTSGGKHEQFF TGCGCCAGCAGTCCCACTAGCGGGGGGAAACATGAGCAGTTCTTC
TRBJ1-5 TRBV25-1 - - CASKGTNQPQHF TGTGCCAGCAAGGGAACCAATCAGCCCCAGCATTTT
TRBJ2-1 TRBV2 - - CASSDISALLYNEQFF TGTGCCAGCAGTGATATTAGCGCCCTGCTCTACAATGAGCAGTTCTTC
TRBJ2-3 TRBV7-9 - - CASSPAPQSAQYF TGTGCCAGCAGCCCCGCCCCCCAGTCGGCGCAGTATTTT
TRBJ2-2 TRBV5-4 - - CASSLGWGAGELFF TGTGCCAGCAGCTTGGGTTGGGGCGCCGGGGAGCTGTTTTTT
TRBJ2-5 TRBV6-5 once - CASSYSGGTQYF TGTGCCAGCAGTTACTCGGGTGGGACCCAGTACTTC
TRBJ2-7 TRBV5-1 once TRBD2 CASGDLSGSQYEQYF TGCGCCAGCGGCGACTTAAGCGGGAGTCAATACGAGCAGTACTTC
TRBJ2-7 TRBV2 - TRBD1 CASGTPPGQGSEQYF TGTGCCAGCGGAACACCTCCGGGACAGGGATCCGAGCAGTACTTC
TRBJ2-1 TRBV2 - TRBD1 CASSPGTEYNEQFF TGTGCCAGCAGTCCCGGGACAGAGTACAATGAGCAGTTCTTC
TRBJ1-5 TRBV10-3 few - CAISEQGLSNQPQHF TGTGCCATCAGTGAGCAGGGGCTGAGCAATCAGCCCCAGCATTTT
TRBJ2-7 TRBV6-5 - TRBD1 CASSVGQGGYEQYF TGTGCCAGCAGTGTGGGACAGGGAGGCTACGAGCAGTACTTC
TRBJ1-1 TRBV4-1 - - CASSQVNIRRSTEAFF TGCGCCAGCAGCCAAGTTAATATCCGCCGTTCCACTGAAGCTTTCTTT
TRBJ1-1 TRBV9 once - CASSVDLNTEAFF TGTGCCAGCAGCGTCGACTTGAACACTGAAGCTTTCTTT
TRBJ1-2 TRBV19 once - CASSIDSLSDYGYTF TGTGCCAGTAGTATAGACAGCCTCTCCGACTATGGCTACACCTTC
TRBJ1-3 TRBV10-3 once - CAISDFGNTIYF TGTGCCATCAGTGACTTCGGAAACACCATATATTTT
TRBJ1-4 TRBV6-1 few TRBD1 CASSDLLGTENEKLFF TGTGCCAGCAGTGATTTGTTGGGGACAGAAAATGAAAAACTGTTTTTT